This T cell receptor beta chain was sequenced during a study of cytomegalovirus exposure and HLA in healthy donors. Findings of the study overall: The HLA-A and HLA-B alleles of most subjects were reportedly predicted accurately from TCR beta sequences. Sequencing likely generated an artifact that appeared as a cluster of highly shared sequence variants.

The PCR was carried out with 60 Vbeta primers and 13 Jbeta primers. Profiling relied on immunoSEQ multiplex PCR, and the TCRdb table lists in-frame clones only, not all of them. This sample's table has around 140,000 clones. With respect to this clone: What it recognizes is unknown.

This CDR3 spans 17 amino acids. V was clipped by 3 bases and J by 3 bases, with 19 bases between them. In germline, CDR1 is SGHTA, CDR2 FQGNSA. The TCR comes from a woman between 40 and 55 years old in good health and CMV-seronegative. V and J are TRBV7-2 and TRBJ2-3, with a tentative D call TRBD2 (9 bases). The sample was PBMCs. DNA for the CDR3: TGTGCCAGCAGCTTCCAGGGGGCGGGGGGGCGGACAGATACGCAGTATTTT. Amino acid sequence: CASSFQGAGGRTDTQYF.